This T cell receptor beta chain emerged from a study of beta chain features in type 1 diabetes. This clone was observed a few times. The CDR3 has 17 amino acids. In germline, CDR1 is LGHNA, CDR2 YSLEER. Trimming removed 1 base from V and 7 bases from J; junction bases left unmatched: 10. The whole isolated RNA underwent reverse transcription, so sequencing captured expressed TCRB transcripts. TCRdb's copy holds only in-frame clones and misses some; the assay was immunoSEQ multiplex PCR. The sample holds about 620,000 clones, 15% to 18% seen once. Sequenced: naive CD4+ T cells from blood. The rearrangement links TRBV4-3 to TRBJ2-3; 11 bases fit TRBD1. This clonotype was obtained from a man aged 18 to 29 in good health. The CDR3 nucleotides read TGCGCCAGCAGCCAAGTAGGGACAGGGGGTACTACCAATACGCAGTATTTT. This gives the protein CASSQVGTGGTTNTQYF.